The 28 T cell receptor beta chains below come from one sample, sequenced in a study of cytomegalovirus exposure and HLA in healthy donors. PCR primers comprised 60 Vbeta and 13 Jbeta primers. Sequenced by immunoSEQ multiplex PCR; TCRdb stores in-frame clones only, minus some. This sample yields about 120,000 clones, of which around 76% are seen a single time; approximately 28% belongs to the top ten. Specimen: PBMCs. These receptors were collected from a man aged 55 to 70 in good health and CMV-seropositive.

The chain is built from TRBV27 and TRBJ2-1; 11 bases agree with TRBD2. In germline, CDR1 is MNHEY, CDR2 SMNVEV (reference sequence). J lost 5 bases, V lost 3 bases, and 6 bases had no gene match. The CDR3 consists of 16 residues. The DNA of the CDR3 is TGTGCCAGCAGTTTTTCCGGGACTAGCGGTAACAATGAGCAGTTCTTC. Protein product: CASSFSGTSGNNEQFF.

The chain couples TRBV7-3 to TRBJ2-5; D remains unclear. Germline assignment: CDR1 SGHTA and CDR2 FQGTGA. V dropped 5 bases and J dropped 1 base, with 8 bases sitting between them. CDR3 size: 13 residues. The DNA of the CDR3 is TGTGCCAGCAGCCGCGGAACCCAAGAGACCCAGTACTTC. It yields the protein CASSRGTQETQYF.

CDR3 coding DNA: TGTGCCAGCAGTCCCGGACAGGGGCTAGGAAACACCATATATTTT. It translates to CASSPGQGLGNTIYF. J is TRBJ1-3 and V is TRBV6-4; TRBD1 matches 9 bases. The CDR3 contains 15 residues. Trimming at V came to 5 bases and at J to 4 bases, leaving 6 bases not matched to a gene. CDR1 and CDR2 from the germline V gene are MRHNA and SNTAGT.

The chain recombines TRBV6-1 with TRBJ2-7; TRBD2 might be the D (5 bases). V lost 6 bases and J 2 bases, leaving 11 bases between the germline ends. There are 13 residues in the CDR3. In germline, CDR1 is MNHNS, CDR2 SASEGT. This chain's CDR3 is CASSQRRTYEQYF. CDR3 nucleotide sequence: TGTGCCAGCAGCCAGCGGAGGACCTACGAGCAGTACTTC.

This chain uses TRBV2 with TRBJ1-4; D gene ambiguous. The germline gives CDR1 SNHLY, CDR2 FYNNEI. V lost 6 bases, J lost 7 bases, and 12 bases lay in between. The CDR3 spans 13 residues. The CDR3 is CASRVGRSEKLFF. CDR3 nucleotide sequence: TGTGCCAGCAGAGTCGGTAGGAGTGAAAAACTGTTTTTT.

This clone has more than one count but fewer than ten. The V call is TRBV6-1, the J call TRBJ1-2, with 9 bases aligning to TRBD1. The junction had 6 bases not matched to a gene; V was cut back by 0 bases and J by 7 bases. The CDR3 extends over 15 amino acids. Germline assignment: CDR1 MNHNS and CDR2 SASEGT. CDR3: CASSEAVGTGSGYTF. The DNA for the CDR3 is TGTGCCAGCAGTGAAGCCGTCGGGACAGGGTCTGGCTACACCTTC.

The chain joins TRBV11-1 to TRBJ2-7; 8 bases are shared with TRBD2. The CDR3 consists of 17 residues. CDR1 SGHAT and CDR2 FQDESV come from the germline V gene (reference sequence). The V and J ends lost 2 bases and 0 bases, in that order; junction bases with no gene match: 9. The CDR3 DNA reads as TGTGCCAGCAGCTTATGGTCTTTGGCGGGAGGCTCCTACGAGCAGTACTTC. Protein: CASSLWSLAGGSYEQYF.

V usage is TRBV9 and J usage is TRBJ1-1; tentative D call: TRBD1 (5 bases). Deletions cut 5 bases from V and 0 bases from J, with 8 bases between. Per germline, CDR1 SGDLS and CDR2 YYNGEE. The length of the CDR3 is 13 residues. CDR3 in DNA: TGTGCCAGCAGGGGGGAGGTGAACACTGAAGCTTTCTTT. Its protein is CASRGEVNTEAFF. Full variable domain (rest looked up from reference TRBV9 and TRBJ1-1): DSGVTQTPKHLITATGQRVTLRCSPRSGDLSVYWYQQSLDQGLQFLIQYYNGEERAKGNILERFSAQQFPDLHSELNLSSLELGDSALYFCASRGEVNTEAFFGQGTRLTVV.

A single count supports this clone. The J gene is TRBJ1-4, the V gene TRBV28; D gene unclear. Trimming left V 5 bases short and J 3 bases short, with 13 bases between. This CDR3 region has 15 residues. The germline gives CDR1 MDHEN, CDR2 SYDVKM. The CDR3 DNA reads TGTGCCAGCAGTACCCGGTTTGGAGCTAATGAAAAACTGTTTTTT. Amino acids: CASSTRFGANEKLFF.

The rearrangement joins TRBV30 to TRBJ1-4, with D unclear. The CDR3 loop spans 14 amino acids. The V end was cut by 3 bases, the J end by 7 bases, with 15 bases between. The germline V gene has CDR1 GTSNPN and CDR2 SVGIG (reference sequence). The CDR3: CAWSNDKAGEKLFF. CDR3 sequence (DNA): TGTGCCTGGAGCAATGACAAGGCGGGTGAAAAACTGTTTTTT.

This clone was recorded once. The chain has TRBV10-1 and TRBJ2-3; 12 nucleotides agree with TRBD2. Germline V gene lookup returns CDR1 WNHNN and CDR2 SYGVQD (reference sequence). Losses at the gene ends were 7 bases for V and 4 bases for J; bases not matched to a gene: 3. The CDR3 has 14 residues. The CDR3 bases are TGCGCCAGCACTAGCGGGAGGGGTTCAGATACGCAGTATTTT. As protein: CASTSGRGSDTQYF.

The rearrangement uses TRBV5-1 and TRBJ2-7; 7 nucleotides match TRBD1. The CDR3 is 14 amino acids. J was trimmed by 6 bases and V by 2 bases; bases with no gene match: 8. CDR1 is SGHRS, CDR2 YFSETQ, per germline. The CDR3 loop reads CASSLPTGIGEQYF. The CDR3 DNA is TGCGCCAGCAGCTTACCGACAGGGATCGGCGAGCAGTACTTC.

This chain uses TRBV14 with TRBJ1-3, with unresolved D. Germline V lookup: CDR1 SGHDN, CDR2 FVKESK. V dropped 4 bases and J dropped 0 bases, with 7 bases sitting between them. This CDR3 contains 14 residues. The CDR3 reads CASSLQYSGNTIYF. The CDR3 region has the DNA TGTGCCAGCAGCCTACAGTACTCTGGAAACACCATATATTTT.

The rearrangement joins TRBV4-1 to TRBJ1-2; D unresolved. Germline V gene sequence: CDR1 MGHRA, CDR2 YSYEKL. Trimming cost V 2 bases and J 4 bases, with 14 bases left between them. The CDR3 is 15 residues long. DNA for the CDR3: TGCGCCAGCAGCCAATCGGGCCTAGAGGGCTATGGCTACACCTTC. Translation: CASSQSGLEGYGYTF.

This clone was counted between two and nine times. The chain couples TRBV2 to TRBJ2-7, with 7 bases lining up with TRBD1. The CDR3 has 14 amino acids. Per the germline V gene, CDR1 is SNHLY and CDR2 is FYNNEI. The V gene end was trimmed by 4 bases and the J gene end by 1 base; junction bases not matched to a gene: 4. The chain's CDR3 is CASSGETGSYEQYF. The CDR3 DNA follows: TGTGCCAGCAGTGGGGAGACAGGGTCCTACGAGCAGTACTTC.

The chain combines TRBV7-9 with TRBJ2-1, with unresolved D. The CDR3 extends over 13 amino acids. Deletions cut 5 bases from V and 9 bases from J, with 14 bases between. Germline V CDR1 and CDR2: SEHNR, FQNEAQ (reference sequence). The CDR3 DNA reads TGTGCCAGCAGCCACCGCCTCCACGGTGAGCAGTTCTTC. It yields the protein CASSHRLHGEQFF.

The chain's CDR3 is CASSLTGIQETQYF. The CDR3 DNA reads as TGCGCCAGCAGCTTGACAGGGATCCAAGAGACCCAGTACTTC. The chain combines TRBV5-1 with TRBJ2-5, with D possibly being TRBD1 (6 bases). Looked up from germline, CDR1 is SGHRS and CDR2 is YFSETQ. The CDR3 extends over 14 amino acids. With 1 base removed from V and 1 base from J, the gap between germline ends came to 8 bases. Looking up the rest from reference TRBV5-1 and TRBJ2-5 gives the full variable domain: KAGVTQTPRYLIKTRGQQVTLSCSPISGHRSVSWYQQTPGQGLQFLFEYFSETQRNKGNFPGRFSGRQFSNSRSEMNVSTLELGDSALYLCASSLTGIQETQYFGPGTRLLVL.

The J gene is TRBJ1-1, the V gene TRBV11-2; possibly TRBD1 for D (5 bases). Germline V gene sequence: CDR1 SGHAT, CDR2 FQNNGV. Trimming removed 10 bases from V and 1 base from J, with 13 bases in between. This CDR3 spans 13 amino acids. CDR3 sequence: CATLGGWNTEAFF. As DNA, the CDR3 is TGTGCCACCCTGGGGGGTTGGAACACTGAAGCTTTCTTT.

This chain connects TRBV2 to TRBJ1-4; TRBD1 matches 7 bases. The CDR3 spans 14 residues. Germline trimming cut 7 bases from V and 8 bases from J; bases unmatched to any gene: 10. Germline loops: CDR1 SNHLY, CDR2 FYNNEI. The CDR3 coding sequence is TGTGCCAGCATACCTCCAGGGGGAAAGGAAAAACTGTTTTTT. Translated, it gives CASIPPGGKEKLFF.

The chain carries TRBV29-1 and TRBJ1-2, with D uncertain. The germline CDR1 and CDR2 sequences are SQVTM and ANQGSEA. The CDR3 totals 12 residues. V lost 6 bases, J lost 2 bases, and 10 bases lay in between. In DNA, the CDR3 is TGCAGCGTGGCCCCCGAAAACTATGGCTACACCTTC. Amino acid sequence: CSVAPENYGYTF.

This clone was seen a single time. The chain's CDR3 is CASSLGQGAKSYEQYF. The CDR3 DNA sequence: TGTGCCAGCAGCTTGGGACAGGGGGCGAAATCCTACGAGCAGTACTTC. The V and J genes are TRBV7-6 and TRBJ2-7, with 12 bases lining up with TRBD1. Germline V gene data show CDR1 as SGHVS and CDR2 as FNYEAQ. The CDR3 spans 16 residues. V was pared by 3 bases and J by 1 base, with 4 bases of the junction left unmatched.

This clone was counted ten times or more. This chain uses TRBV5-1 with TRBJ1-5, with 7 bases identical to TRBD1. CDR1 SGHRS and CDR2 YFSETQ come from the germline V gene. J lost 5 bases, V lost 4 bases, and 9 bases had no gene match. This CDR3 region has 15 residues. CDR3 nucleotide sequence: TGCGCCAGCAGCAAAGGGACAGAGAAAGATCAGCCCCAGCATTTT. It encodes CASSKGTEKDQPQHF.

This clone was observed a few times. The chain employs TRBV5-1 and TRBJ1-2, with D possibly being TRBD1 (6 bases). This CDR3 spans 15 amino acids. Trimming pared 1 base from V and 4 bases from J, leaving 14 bases between. Per the germline V gene, CDR1 is SGHRS and CDR2 is YFSETQ. The CDR3 DNA follows: TGCGCCAGCAGCTTGACGGACAGTCCGTCCTATGGCTACACCTTC. Encoded protein: CASSLTDSPSYGYTF.

The V call is TRBV28, the J call TRBJ2-7, with 8 bases aligning to TRBD1. V was pared by 6 bases and J by 3 bases, with 4 bases of the junction left unmatched. Germline values: CDR1 MDHEN, CDR2 SYDVKM. This CDR3 has 13 amino acids. CDR3 nucleotide sequence: TGTGCCAGCAGGAGGACAGGGAACTACGAGCAGTACTTC. It translates to CASRRTGNYEQYF.

The table lists this clone with a count of one. V and J are TRBV9 and TRBJ2-7, with TRBD1 as a possible D gene (6 bases). This CDR3 comprises 14 residues. The germline CDR1 and CDR2 sequences are SGDLS and YYNGEE. Trimming left V 3 bases short and J 0 bases short, with 10 bases between. The CDR3 sequence: CASSGTASSYEQYF. The CDR3 nucleotides read TGTGCCAGCAGCGGGACAGCAAGCTCCTACGAGCAGTACTTC.

The rearrangement links TRBV30 to TRBJ1-2; the D gene is possibly TRBD1 (6 bases). Trimming cost V 0 bases and J 5 bases, with 7 bases left between them. The CDR3 is 12 residues long. Germline loops: CDR1 GTSNPN, CDR2 SVGIG (reference sequence). This CDR3 is CAWSVGTYGYTF. The CDR3 region has the DNA TGTGCCTGGAGTGTTGGGACATATGGCTACACCTTC.

V usage is TRBV9 and J usage is TRBJ1-5; maybe TRBD1 (6 bases). From germline, CDR1 is SGDLS and CDR2 YYNGEE. CDR3 length: 16 amino acids. Trimming pared 3 bases from V and 1 base from J, leaving 14 bases between. The CDR3 here is CASSETDRHSNQPQHF. The CDR3 DNA reads TGTGCCAGCAGCGAGACTGACAGGCACAGCAATCAGCCCCAGCATTTT.

Of note for this clone: Other DNA sequences from this sample encode an identical CDR3 as well. The chain links TRBV5-1 to TRBJ1-1; D is unclear. The germline gives CDR1 SGHRS, CDR2 YFSETQ. The CDR3 covers 16 residues. Trimming stripped 1 base from V and 4 bases from J, with 17 bases between. The CDR3 DNA follows: TGCGCCAGCAGCTTGATTTCTCGAGGGTCGAGCACTGAAGCTTTCTTT. This gives the protein CASSLISRGSSTEAFF. The full variable domain, in which reference TRBV5-1 and TRBJ1-1 provide the parts outside the CDR3, is KAGVTQTPRYLIKTRGQQVTLSCSPISGHRSVSWYQQTPGQGLQFLFEYFSETQRNKGNFPGRFSGRQFSNSRSEMNVSTLELGDSALYLCASSLISRGSSTEAFFGQGTRLTVV.